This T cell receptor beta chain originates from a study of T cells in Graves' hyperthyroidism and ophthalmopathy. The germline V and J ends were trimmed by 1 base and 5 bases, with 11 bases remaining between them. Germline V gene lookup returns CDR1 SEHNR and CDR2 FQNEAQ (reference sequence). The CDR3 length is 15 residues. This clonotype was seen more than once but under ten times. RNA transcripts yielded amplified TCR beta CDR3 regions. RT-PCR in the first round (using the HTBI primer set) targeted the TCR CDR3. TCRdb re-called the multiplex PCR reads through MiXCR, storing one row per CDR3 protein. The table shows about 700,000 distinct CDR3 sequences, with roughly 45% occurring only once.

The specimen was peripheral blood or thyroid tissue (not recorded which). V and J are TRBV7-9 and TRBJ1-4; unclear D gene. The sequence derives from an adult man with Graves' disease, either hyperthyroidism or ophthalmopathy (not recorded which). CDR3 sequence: CASSLVPRQNEKLFF. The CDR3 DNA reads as TGTGCCAGCAGCTTAGTCCCCCGTCAAAATGAAAAACTGTTTTTT.